Below, one TCR beta chain is given with its context. Antigen: not known. These data belong to a study of somatic mutations in cytotoxic T cells in rheumatoid arthritis. The CD4+ and CD8+ fractions came from positive magnetic bead selection and were purity-checked by flow cytometry. The CDR3 sequence is 15 residues long. V lost 6 bases and J 4 bases, leaving 16 bases between the germline ends. The germline gives CDR1 SEHNR, CDR2 FQNEAQ (reference sequence). Authors' data handling: Expanded CD8+ clones from patients, those larger than 1%, seldom had a match among published virus-specific TCRB sequences. Some clones are missing from TCRdb's copy, which holds only in-frame ones; the method was immunoSEQ multiplex PCR. The V and J calls and clone size come from that table; D and trimming were worked out from the DNA. Among about 5,200 clones listed, nearly 85% were seen once. General study findings and limits: No significant CD8+ T-cell clonality difference was found between rheumatoid arthritis patients and age-matched controls. There were about an eighth of the roughly 65 patients in whom the largest CD8+ clone exceeded 20% of CD8+ cells.

The sample comprised CD8+ T cells sorted from blood. The sequence was obtained from a woman aged 45-65 years with rheumatoid arthritis. V usage is TRBV7-9 and J usage is TRBJ2-1, with a tentative D call TRBD2 (7 bases). The CDR3 loop reads CASSSAGTPYNEQFF. DNA for the CDR3: TGTGCCAGCAGTTCAGCGGGGACACCGTACAATGAGCAGTTCTTC.